This is a list of T cell receptor beta chains from one sample in a study of blood T cells in healthy people across ages. In TCRdb, the 5' RACE reads were re-called with MiXCR into one record per CDR3 protein. This table has around 1.1 million distinct CDR3 sequences, around two fifths appearing once. Sequenced: blood. These receptors were obtained from a man aged 18 to 30 in good health. Each CDR3 is given with its conserved first and last residue. A D gene is named only where the DNA matches it firmly. The size of a clone is reported for some rows only, either as once, few or many, or as a class for expanded clones.

TRBV28	once	NA	TRBJ2-4	CASSSGLSENIQYF	TGTGCCAGCAGTTCGGGACTGTCTGAAAACATTCAGTACTTC
TRBV10-3	NA	TRBD1	TRBJ1-4	CAISRQGSDEKLFF	TGTGCCATCAGTAGACAGGGCTCTGACGAAAAACTGTTTTTT
TRBV27	NA	NA	TRBJ1-1	CASSSTPNTEAFF	TGTGCCAGCAGTTCGACACCTAACACTGAAGCTTTCTTT
TRBV5-1	NA	NA	TRBJ2-7	CASSLEESHSYNEQYF	TGCGCCAGCAGCTTGGAAGAATCCCACTCCTACAATGAGCAGTACTTC
TRBV4-2	few	TRBD1	TRBJ1-5	CASSQDGQGANQPQHF	TGTGCCAGCAGCCAAGACGGACAGGGGGCGAATCAGCCCCAGCATTTT
TRBV20-1	NA	NA	TRBJ2-3	CSARGRVHTDTQYF	TGCAGTGCTAGAGGGCGGGTGCACACAGATACGCAGTATTTT
TRBV5-4	NA	NA	TRBJ2-3	CASSFRDQGADTQYF	TGTGCCAGCAGCTTCCGGGACCAGGGTGCAGATACGCAGTATTTT
TRBV10-3	NA	NA	TRBJ2-5	CASRQEPMKTQYF	TGTGCCTCCCGACAGGAACCTATGAAGACCCAGTACTTC
TRBV20-1	few	NA	TRBJ1-5	CSGMPGSAYSNQPQHF	TGCAGTGGGATGCCCGGGAGCGCCTATAGCAATCAGCCCCAGCATTTT
TRBV4-1	NA	TRBD1	TRBJ1-4	CASSQPDRANNEKLFF	TGCGCCAGCAGCCAGCCCGACAGGGCCAATAATGAAAAACTGTTTTTT
TRBV6-1	many	TRBD2	TRBJ2-1	CASSELAGGPFNEQFF	TGTGCCAGCAGTGAGCTAGCGGGGGGGCCTTTCAATGAGCAGTTCTTC
TRBV12-5	once	TRBD1	TRBJ1-1	CASGLDRGTEAFF	TGTGCTAGTGGTTTAGACAGGGGGACTGAAGCTTTCTTT
TRBV5-5	NA	NA	TRBJ1-1	CASSPTDMGRDTEAFF	TGTGCCAGCAGCCCAACGGACATGGGAAGGGACACTGAAGCTTTCTTT
TRBV20-1	few	NA	TRBJ2-3	CSARGATDTQYF	TGCAGTGCTAGAGGGGCCACAGATACGCAGTATTTT
TRBV5-1	once	NA	TRBJ2-5	CASSLRRGRETQYF	TGCGCCAGCAGCTTGCGGCGGGGTAGAGAGACCCAGTACTTC
TRBV5-1	few	TRBD2	TRBJ2-7	CASSPLKASGDSYEQYF	TGCGCCAGCAGCCCTCTTAAGGCTAGCGGGGACTCCTACGAGCAGTACTTC
TRBV12-3/TRBV12-4	many	NA	TRBJ2-7	CASSFLQRTYEQYF	TGTGCCAGCAGTTTCCTACAGAGAACCTACGAGCAGTACTTC
TRBV12-3/TRBV12-4	NA	NA	TRBJ1-1	CASSSHGTAIGAFF	TGTGCCAGCAGTTCCCACGGGACGGCGATTGGGGCTTTCTTT
TRBV27	NA	TRBD1	TRBJ1-2	CASSQGGIFGGNYGYTF	TGTGCCTCCTCTCAGGGGGGCATCTTCGGAGGTAACTATGGCTACACCTTC
TRBV7-2	few	NA	TRBJ2-1	CASSAPRVVEQFF	TGTGCCAGCAGCGCACCCAGGGTGGTGGAGCAGTTCTTC
TRBV5-6	NA	NA	TRBJ2-3	CASRLLFSTDTQYF	TGTGCCAGCAGACTCCTTTTTAGCACAGATACGCAGTATTTT
TRBV15	NA	NA	TRBJ2-7	CATSRETGLSLGQYF	TGTGCCACCAGCAGAGAAACAGGACTGTCATTGGGGCAGTACTTC
TRBV10-3	once	NA	TRBJ2-2	CAIREDLNTGELFF	TGTGCCATCAGGGAAGACTTAAACACCGGGGAGCTGTTTTTT
TRBV20-1	NA	NA	TRBJ1-3	CSARVYRQGISGNTIYF	TGCAGTGCTAGAGTTTACCGCCAGGGTATCTCTGGAAACACCATATATTTT
TRBV27	few	TRBD1	TRBJ2-4	CASRGGGQGDKNIQYF	TGTGCCAGCAGGGGGGGTGGACAGGGCGACAAAAACATTCAGTACTTC
TRBV4-2	once	NA	TRBJ1-2	CASSPGGANGYTF	TGTGCCAGCAGCCCAGGCGGGGCTAATGGCTACACCTTC